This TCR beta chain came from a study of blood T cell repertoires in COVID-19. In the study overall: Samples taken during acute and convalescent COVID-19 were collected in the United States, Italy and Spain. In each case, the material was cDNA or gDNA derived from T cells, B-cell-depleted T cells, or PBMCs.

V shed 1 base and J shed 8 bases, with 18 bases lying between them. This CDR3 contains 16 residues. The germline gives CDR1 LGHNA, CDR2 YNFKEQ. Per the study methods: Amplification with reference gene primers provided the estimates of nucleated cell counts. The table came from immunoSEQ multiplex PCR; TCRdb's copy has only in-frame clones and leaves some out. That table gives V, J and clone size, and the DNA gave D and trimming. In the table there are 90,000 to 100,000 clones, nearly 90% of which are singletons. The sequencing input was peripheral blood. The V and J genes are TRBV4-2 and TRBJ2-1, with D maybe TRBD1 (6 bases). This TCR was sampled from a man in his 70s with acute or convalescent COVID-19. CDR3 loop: CASSQVGTGSIYEQFF. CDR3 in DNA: TGTGCCAGCAGCCAAGTTGGCACAGGGTCTATTTATGAGCAGTTCTTC.